This T cell receptor (beta chain) stems from a study of T-cell reconstitution after alpha-beta-depleted transplantation in children. Preparation of the TCRbeta library involved a method that used unique molecular identifiers. TCRdb re-called the PCR reads with MiXCR, one entry per CDR3 protein. The sample lists hundreds of thousands of distinct CDR3 sequences, around 17% seen once, with around 0.96% in the top ten. The germline V and J ends were trimmed by 5 bases and 5 bases, with 18 bases remaining between them. The CDR3 runs to 15 residues. Per the germline V gene, CDR1 is SGHAT and CDR2 is FQDESV (reference sequence).

This chain connects TRBV11-1 to TRBJ2-5; perhaps TRBD1 as D (6 bases). Sequencing was performed on PBMCs from the stem cell graft donor, taken from the stem cell graft. This TCR was sampled from a human donor who donated a stem cell graft to a child with acute myeloid leukemia. CDR3 amino acids: CASSLQEQGLETQYF. CDR3 bases: TGTGCCAGCAGCCTCCAAGAGCAGGGGCTCGAGACCCAGTACTTC.